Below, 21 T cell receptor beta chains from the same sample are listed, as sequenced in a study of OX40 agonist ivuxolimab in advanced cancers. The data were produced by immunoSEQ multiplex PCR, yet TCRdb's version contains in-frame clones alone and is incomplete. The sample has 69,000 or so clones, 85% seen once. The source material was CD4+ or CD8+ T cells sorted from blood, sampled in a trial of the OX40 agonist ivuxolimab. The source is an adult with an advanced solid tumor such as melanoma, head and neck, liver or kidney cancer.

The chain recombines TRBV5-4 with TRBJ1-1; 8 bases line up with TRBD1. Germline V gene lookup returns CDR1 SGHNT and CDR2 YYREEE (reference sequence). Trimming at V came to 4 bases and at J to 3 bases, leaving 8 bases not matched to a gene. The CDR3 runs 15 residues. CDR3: CASSQQGGMDTEAFF. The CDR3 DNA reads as TGTGCCAGCAGCCAACAGGGGGGGATGGACACTGAAGCTTTCTTT.

The CDR3 reads CASSLKPNTDTQYF. Here the CDR3 DNA reads TGCGCCAGCAGCTTGAAGCCTAACACAGATACGCAGTATTTT. This sequence joins TRBV5-1 and TRBJ2-3; D is undetermined. Trimming took off 1 base at V and 2 bases at J, with 8 bases between the two ends. Germline assignment: CDR1 SGHRS and CDR2 YFSETQ. The CDR3 runs 14 residues.

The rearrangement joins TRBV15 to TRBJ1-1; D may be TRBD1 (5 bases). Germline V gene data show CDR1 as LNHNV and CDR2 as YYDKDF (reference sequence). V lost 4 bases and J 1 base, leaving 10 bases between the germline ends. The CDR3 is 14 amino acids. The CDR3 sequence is CATSTWGGNTEAFF. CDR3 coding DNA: TGTGCCACCAGCACCTGGGGGGGGAACACTGAAGCTTTCTTT.

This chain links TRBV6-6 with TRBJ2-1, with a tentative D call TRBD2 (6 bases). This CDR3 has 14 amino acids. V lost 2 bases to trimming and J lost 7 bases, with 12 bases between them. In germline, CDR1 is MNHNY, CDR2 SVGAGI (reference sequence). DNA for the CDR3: TGTGCCAGCAGTTACACGGGAGTGAGAAATGAGCAGTTCTTC. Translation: CASSYTGVRNEQFF.

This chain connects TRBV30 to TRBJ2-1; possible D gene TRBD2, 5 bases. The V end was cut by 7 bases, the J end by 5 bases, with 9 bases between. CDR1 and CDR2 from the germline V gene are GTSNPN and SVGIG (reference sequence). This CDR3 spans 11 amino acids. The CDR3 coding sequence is TGTGCCTCAACTAGGAACAATGAGCAGTTCTTC. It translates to CASTRNNEQFF.

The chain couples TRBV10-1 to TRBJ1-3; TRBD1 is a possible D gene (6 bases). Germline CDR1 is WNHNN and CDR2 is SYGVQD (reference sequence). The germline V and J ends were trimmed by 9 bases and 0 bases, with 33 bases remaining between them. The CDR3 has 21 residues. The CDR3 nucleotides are TGCGCCAGTTCCATTCGACAGGACCTTCTACTGATCCTATTCTCTGGAAACACCATATATTTT. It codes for CASSIRQDLLLILFSGNTIYF.

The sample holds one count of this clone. CDR3 nucleotide sequence: TGTGCCAGCAGGCGGGCAGGCAATCAGCCCCAGCATTTT. This translates into CASRRAGNQPQHF. The J gene is TRBJ1-5, the V gene TRBV6-1; D unresolved. V lost 6 bases to trimming and J lost 2 bases, with 8 bases between them. Germline values: CDR1 MNHNS, CDR2 SASEGT. The CDR3 is made up of 13 amino acids.

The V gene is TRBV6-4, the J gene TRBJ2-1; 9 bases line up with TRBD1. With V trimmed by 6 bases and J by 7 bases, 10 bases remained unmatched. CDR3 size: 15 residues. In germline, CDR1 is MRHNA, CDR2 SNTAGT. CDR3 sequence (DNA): TGTGCCAGCAGAGTCGAGGACAGGGGTTATAATGAGCAGTTCTTC. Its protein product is CASRVEDRGYNEQFF.

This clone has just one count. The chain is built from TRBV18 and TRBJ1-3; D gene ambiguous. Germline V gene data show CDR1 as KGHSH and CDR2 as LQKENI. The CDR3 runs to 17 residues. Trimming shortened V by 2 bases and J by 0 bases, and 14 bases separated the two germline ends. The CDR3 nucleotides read TGTGCCAGCTCACCAAGTCGGTCGGCCCTCTCTGGAAACACCATATATTTT. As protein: CASSPSRSALSGNTIYF.

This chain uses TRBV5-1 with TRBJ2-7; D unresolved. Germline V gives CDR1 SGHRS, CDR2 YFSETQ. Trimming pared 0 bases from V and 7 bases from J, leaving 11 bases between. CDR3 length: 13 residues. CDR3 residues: CASSLGAVGEQYF. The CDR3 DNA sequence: TGCGCCAGCAGCTTGGGGGCGGTTGGGGAGCAGTACTTC. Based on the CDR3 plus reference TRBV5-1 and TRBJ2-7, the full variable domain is KAGVTQTPRYLIKTRGQQVTLSCSPISGHRSVSWYQQTPGQGLQFLFEYFSETQRNKGNFPGRFSGRQFSNSRSEMNVSTLELGDSALYLCASSLGAVGEQYFGPGTRLTVT.

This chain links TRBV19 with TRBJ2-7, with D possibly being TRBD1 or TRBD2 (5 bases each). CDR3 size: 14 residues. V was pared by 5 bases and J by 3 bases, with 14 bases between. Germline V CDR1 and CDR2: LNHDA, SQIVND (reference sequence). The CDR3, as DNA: TGTGCCAGTAGTCCCCGCGGGCAGGGCTACGAGCAGTACTTC. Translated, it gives CASSPRGQGYEQYF.

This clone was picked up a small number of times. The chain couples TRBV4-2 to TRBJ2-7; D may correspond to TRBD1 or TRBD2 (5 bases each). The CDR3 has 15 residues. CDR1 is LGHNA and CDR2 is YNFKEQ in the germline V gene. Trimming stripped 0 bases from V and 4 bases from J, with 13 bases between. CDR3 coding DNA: TGTGCCAGCAGCCAAGATGGGGGATATGTTTACGAGCAGTACTTC. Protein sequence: CASSQDGGYVYEQYF.

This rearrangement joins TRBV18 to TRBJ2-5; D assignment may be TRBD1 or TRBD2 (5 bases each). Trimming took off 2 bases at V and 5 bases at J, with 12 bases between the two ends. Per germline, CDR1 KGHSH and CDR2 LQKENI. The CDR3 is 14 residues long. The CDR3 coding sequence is TGTGCCAGCTCACCAACGGGGCGCGGGGAGACCCAGTACTTC. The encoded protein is CASSPTGRGETQYF.

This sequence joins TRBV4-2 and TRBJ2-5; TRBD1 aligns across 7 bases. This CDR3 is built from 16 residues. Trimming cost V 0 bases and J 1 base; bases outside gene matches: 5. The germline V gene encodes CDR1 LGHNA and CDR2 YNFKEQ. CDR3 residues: CASSQDGTGVQETQYF. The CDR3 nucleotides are TGTGCCAGCAGCCAAGATGGAACAGGGGTCCAAGAGACCCAGTACTTC.

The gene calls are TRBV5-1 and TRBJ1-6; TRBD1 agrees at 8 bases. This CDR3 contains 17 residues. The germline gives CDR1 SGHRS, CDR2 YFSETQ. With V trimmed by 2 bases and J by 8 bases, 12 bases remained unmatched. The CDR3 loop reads CASSLGLNRGLDSPLHF. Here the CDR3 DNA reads TGCGCCAGCAGCTTAGGACTCAACAGGGGGTTAGATTCACCCCTCCACTTT.

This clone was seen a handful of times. This CDR3 is CASKEGGGTFKETQYF. CDR3 DNA sequence: TGCGCCAGCAAGGAGGGCGGGGGGACCTTTAAAGAGACCCAGTACTTC. The chain is built from TRBV5-1 and TRBJ2-5; 8 bases map to TRBD2. This CDR3 region has 16 residues. Trimming at V came to 6 bases and at J to 3 bases, leaving 13 bases not matched to a gene. CDR1 and CDR2 from the germline V gene are SGHRS and YFSETQ.

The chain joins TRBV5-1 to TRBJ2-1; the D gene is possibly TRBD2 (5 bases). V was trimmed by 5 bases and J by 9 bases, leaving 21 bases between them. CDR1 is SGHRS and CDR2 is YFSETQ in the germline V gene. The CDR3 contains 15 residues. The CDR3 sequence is CASRYLAGDAGEQFF. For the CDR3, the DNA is TGCGCCAGCAGATATCTGGCCGGGGATGCGGGTGAGCAGTTCTTC.

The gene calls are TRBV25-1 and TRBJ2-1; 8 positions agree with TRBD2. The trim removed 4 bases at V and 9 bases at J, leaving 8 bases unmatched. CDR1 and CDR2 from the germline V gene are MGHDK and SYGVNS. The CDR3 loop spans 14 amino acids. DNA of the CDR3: TGTGCCAGCAGTGGTCCCGGGAGGGTTAGTGAGCAGTTCTTC. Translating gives CASSGPGRVSEQFF.

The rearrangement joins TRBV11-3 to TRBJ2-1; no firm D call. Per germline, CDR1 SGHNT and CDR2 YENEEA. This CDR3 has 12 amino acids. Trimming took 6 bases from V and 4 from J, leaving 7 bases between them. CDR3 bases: TGTGCCAGCAGTAAAGGGTACAATGAGCAGTTCTTC. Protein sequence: CASSKGYNEQFF. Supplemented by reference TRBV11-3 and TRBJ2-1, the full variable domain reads EAGVVQSPRYKIIEKKQPVAFWCNPISGHNTLYWYLQNLGQGPELLIRYENEEAVDDSQLPKDRFSAERLKGVDSTLKIQPAELGDSAVYLCASSKGYNEQFFGPGTRLTVL.

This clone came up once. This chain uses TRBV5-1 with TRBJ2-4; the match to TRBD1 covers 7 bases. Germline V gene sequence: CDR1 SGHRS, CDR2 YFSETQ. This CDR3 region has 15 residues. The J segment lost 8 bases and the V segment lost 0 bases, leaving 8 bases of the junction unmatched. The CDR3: CASSLGDRESDIQYF. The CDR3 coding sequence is TGCGCCAGCAGCTTGGGAGACAGGGAGTCGGACATTCAGTACTTC.

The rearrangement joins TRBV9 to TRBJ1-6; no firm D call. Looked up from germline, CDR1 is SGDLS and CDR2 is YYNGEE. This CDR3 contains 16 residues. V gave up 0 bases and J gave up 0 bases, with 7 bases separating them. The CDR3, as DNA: TGTGCCAGCAGCGTAGGGCTGAGCTCCTATAATTCACCCCTCCACTTT. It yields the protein CASSVGLSSYNSPLHF.